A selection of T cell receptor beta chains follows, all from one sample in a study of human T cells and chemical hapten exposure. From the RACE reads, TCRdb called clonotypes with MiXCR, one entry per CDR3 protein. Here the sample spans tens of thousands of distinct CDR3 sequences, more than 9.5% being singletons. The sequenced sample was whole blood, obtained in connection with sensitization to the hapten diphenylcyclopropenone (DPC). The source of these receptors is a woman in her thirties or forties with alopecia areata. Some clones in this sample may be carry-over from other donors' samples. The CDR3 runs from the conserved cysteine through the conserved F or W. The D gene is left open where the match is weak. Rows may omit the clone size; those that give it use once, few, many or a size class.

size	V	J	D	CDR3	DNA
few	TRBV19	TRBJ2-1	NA	CASSKTQYNEQFF	TGTGCCAGTAGTAAGACTCAGTACAATGAGCAGTTCTTC
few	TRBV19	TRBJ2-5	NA	CASSIRQSVQETQYF	TGTGCCAGTAGTATTAGGCAAAGCGTCCAAGAGACCCAGTACTTC
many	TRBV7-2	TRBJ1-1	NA	CASSPDSEAFF	TGTGCCAGCAGCCCGGACAGTGAAGCTTTCTTT
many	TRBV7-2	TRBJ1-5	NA	CASSLVNRADNQPQHF	TGTGCCAGCAGCTTAGTCAACAGGGCGGACAATCAGCCCCAGCATTTT
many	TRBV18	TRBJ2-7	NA	CASSPQFAGAGMNYEQYF	TGTGCCAGCTCACCACAGTTTGCGGGGGCGGGAATGAACTACGAGCAGTACTTC
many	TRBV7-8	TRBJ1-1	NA	CASSPARDSEAFF	TGTGCCAGCAGCCCAGCCCGTGACAGTGAAGCTTTCTTT
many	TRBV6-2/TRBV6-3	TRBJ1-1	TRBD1	CASSYSRTRDRMNTEAFF	TGTGCCAGCAGTTACTCGCGGACCCGGGACAGAATGAACACTGAAGCTTTCTTT
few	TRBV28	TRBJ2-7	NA	CASSTYEQYF	TGTGCCAGCAGCACCTACGAGCAGTACTTC
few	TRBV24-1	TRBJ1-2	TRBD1	CATSATGGQSYGYTF	TGTGCCACCAGCGCGACAGGGGGCCAGAGCTATGGCTACACCTTC
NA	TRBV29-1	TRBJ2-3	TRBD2	CSVGRGLAPDTQYF	TGCAGCGTTGGACGGGGACTAGCCCCAGATACGCAGTATTTT
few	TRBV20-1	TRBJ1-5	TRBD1	CSARDPRGRGQPQHF	TGCAGTGCTAGAGATCCCAGGGGGCGCGGACAGCCCCAGCATTTT
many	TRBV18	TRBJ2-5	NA	CASSPQWLRQETQYF	TGTGCCAGCTCACCCCAATGGTTGCGGCAAGAGACCCAGTACTTC
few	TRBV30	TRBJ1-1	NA	CAWSYSENTEAFF	TGTGCCTGGAGTTATTCCGAGAACACTGAAGCTTTCTTT
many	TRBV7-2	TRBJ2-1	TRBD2	CASRVGVAGGSGEQFF	TGTGCCAGCCGGGTTGGAGTAGCGGGGGGTTCAGGGGAGCAGTTCTTC
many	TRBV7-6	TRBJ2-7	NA	CASSLGAGRTLGDSYEQYF	TGTGCCAGCAGCTTAGGCGCTGGGCGGACCCTCGGGGACTCCTACGAGCAGTACTTC
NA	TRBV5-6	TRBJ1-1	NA	CASSLVDTEAFF	TGTGCCAGCAGCTTGGTGGACACTGAAGCTTTCTTT
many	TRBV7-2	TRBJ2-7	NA	CASSLAAAQTYEQYF	TGTGCCAGCAGCTTAGCGGCAGCCCAAACCTACGAGCAGTACTTC
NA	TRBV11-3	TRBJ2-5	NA	CASSPGQKETQYF	TGTGCCAGCAGCCCCGGACAGAAAGAGACCCAGTACTTC
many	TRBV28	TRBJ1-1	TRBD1	CASNDRDRIEAFF	TGTGCCAGCAATGACCGGGACAGGATTGAAGCTTTCTTT
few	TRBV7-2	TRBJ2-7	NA	CASSSTWGEQYF	TGTGCCAGCAGCTCCACATGGGGCGAGCAGTACTTC
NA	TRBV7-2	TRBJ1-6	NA	CASSEQVYNSPLHF	TGTGCCAGCAGCGAACAGGTTTATAATTCACCCCTCCACTTT
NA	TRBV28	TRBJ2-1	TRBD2	CASSSLAGGPGEQFF	TGTGCCAGCAGCTCTCTAGCGGGAGGGCCAGGTGAGCAGTTCTTC
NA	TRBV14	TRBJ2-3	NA	CASSQKRGSTPFTDTQYF	TGTGCCAGCAGCCAAAAAAGGGGATCCACCCCTTTCACAGATACGCAGTATTTT
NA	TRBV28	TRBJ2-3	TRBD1	CASTLQGASTDTQYF	TGTGCCAGCACCCTACAGGGGGCTAGCACAGATACGCAGTATTTT
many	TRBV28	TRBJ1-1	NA	CASSLLGNTEAFF	TGTGCCAGCAGTTTGTTAGGGAACACTGAAGCTTTCTTT
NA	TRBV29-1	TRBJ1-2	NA	CSVGVQVPEGYTF	TGCAGCGTTGGTGTGCAGGTTCCGGAAGGCTACACCTTC
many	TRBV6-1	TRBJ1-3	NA	CASNGGPSSGNTIYF	TGTGCCAGCAACGGGGGGCCCTCCTCTGGAAACACCATATATTTT
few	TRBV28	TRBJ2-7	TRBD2	CASSLLGTSISYEQYF	TGTGCCAGCAGTCTCCTCGGGACTAGCATCTCCTACGAGCAGTACTTC
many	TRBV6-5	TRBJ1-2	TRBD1	CASREDRAPYGYTF	TGTGCCAGCAGGGAAGACAGGGCCCCCTATGGCTACACCTTC
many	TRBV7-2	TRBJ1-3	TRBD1	CASSPQDRAGNTIYF	TGTGCCAGCAGCCCCCAGGACAGGGCTGGAAACACCATATATTTT
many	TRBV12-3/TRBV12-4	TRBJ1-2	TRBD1	CATDGDRNYGYTF	TGTGCCACCGATGGGGACAGGAACTATGGCTACACCTTC
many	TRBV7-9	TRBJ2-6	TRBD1	CASSARTGGGSGANVLTF	TGTGCCAGCAGCGCCAGGACAGGGGGCGGCTCTGGGGCCAACGTCCTGACTTTC
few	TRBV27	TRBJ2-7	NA	CASGLRAGAGYYEQYF	TGTGCCAGCGGCTTAAGGGCAGGGGCCGGGTACTACGAGCAGTACTTC
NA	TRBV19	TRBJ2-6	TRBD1	CASSIGQAGANVLTF	TGTGCCAGTAGTATCGGACAGGCCGGGGCCAACGTCCTGACTTTC
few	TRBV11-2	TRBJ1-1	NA	CASSLGWMNTEAFF	TGTGCCAGCAGCTTAGGGTGGATGAACACTGAAGCTTTCTTT
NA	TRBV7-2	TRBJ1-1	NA	CASSLYGGAFF	TGTGCCAGCAGCTTATATGGGGGAGCTTTCTTT
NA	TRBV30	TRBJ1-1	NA	CAWQVTEAFF	TGTGCCTGGCAGGTCACTGAAGCTTTCTTT
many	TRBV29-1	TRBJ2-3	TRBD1	CSVRTGATDTQYF	TGCAGCGTTCGGACAGGGGCGACAGATACGCAGTATTTT
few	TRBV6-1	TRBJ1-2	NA	CASSEGRGNYGYTF	TGTGCCAGCAGTGAAGGCAGAGGCAACTATGGCTACACCTTC
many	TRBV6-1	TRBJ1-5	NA	CASRRGNQPQHF	TGTGCCAGCAGAAGGGGCAATCAGCCCCAGCATTTT
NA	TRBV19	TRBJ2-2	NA	CASSILALTGELFF	TGTGCCAGTAGTATCTTGGCACTCACCGGGGAGCTGTTTTTT
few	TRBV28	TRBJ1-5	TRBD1	CASHDRAQPQHF	TGTGCCAGCCACGACAGGGCCCAGCCCCAGCATTTT
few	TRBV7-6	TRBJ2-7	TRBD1	CASSSGTGLGEQYF	TGTGCCAGCAGCTCAGGGACAGGGCTAGGCGAGCAGTACTTC
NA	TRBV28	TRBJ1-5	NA	CASSGSYQPQHF	TGTGCCAGTAGTGGCAGCTATCAGCCCCAGCATTTT
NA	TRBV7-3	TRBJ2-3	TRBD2	CASSLGGRPGTDTQYF	TGTGCCAGCAGCTTAGGCGGGAGACCAGGCACAGATACGCAGTATTTT
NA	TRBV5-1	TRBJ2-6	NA	CASRAGQRSGANVLTF	TGCGCCAGCAGAGCGGGCCAGCGCTCTGGGGCCAACGTCCTGACTTTC
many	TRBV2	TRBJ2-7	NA	CASSEAWSREQYF	TGTGCCAGCAGTGAAGCGTGGTCGCGCGAGCAGTACTTC
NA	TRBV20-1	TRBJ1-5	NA	CSARVGASNQPQHF	TGCAGTGCTAGAGTGGGGGCGAGCAATCAGCCCCAGCATTTT
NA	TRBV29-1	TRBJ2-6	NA	CSVEVPGANVLTF	TGCAGCGTTGAAGTCCCCGGGGCCAACGTCCTGACTTTC
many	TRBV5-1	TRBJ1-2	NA	CASSLEAGVAGYTF	TGCGCCAGCAGCTTGGAGGCAGGAGTAGCTGGCTACACCTTC
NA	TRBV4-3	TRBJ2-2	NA	CASSQEPSNTGELFF	TGCGCCAGCAGCCAAGAGCCTAGTAACACCGGGGAGCTGTTTTTT
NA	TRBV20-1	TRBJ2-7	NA	CSAMEGAYYEQYF	TGCAGTGCTATGGAAGGGGCCTACTACGAGCAGTACTTC
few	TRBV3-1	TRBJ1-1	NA	CASKSGTNTEAFF	TGTGCCAGCAAAAGCGGGACGAACACTGAAGCTTTCTTT
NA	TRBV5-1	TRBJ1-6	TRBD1	CASSHGTANSPLHF	TGCGCCAGCAGCCACGGGACAGCGAATTCACCCCTCCACTTT
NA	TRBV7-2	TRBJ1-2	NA	CASSLGANYGYTF	TGTGCCAGCAGCTTAGGAGCTAACTATGGCTACACCTTC
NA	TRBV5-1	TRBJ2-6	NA	CASSGSSGANVLTF	TGCGCCAGCAGCGGAAGCTCTGGGGCCAACGTCCTGACTTTC
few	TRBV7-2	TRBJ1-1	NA	CASSLDNGMNTEAFF	TGTGCCAGCAGCTTAGATAACGGAATGAACACTGAAGCTTTCTTT